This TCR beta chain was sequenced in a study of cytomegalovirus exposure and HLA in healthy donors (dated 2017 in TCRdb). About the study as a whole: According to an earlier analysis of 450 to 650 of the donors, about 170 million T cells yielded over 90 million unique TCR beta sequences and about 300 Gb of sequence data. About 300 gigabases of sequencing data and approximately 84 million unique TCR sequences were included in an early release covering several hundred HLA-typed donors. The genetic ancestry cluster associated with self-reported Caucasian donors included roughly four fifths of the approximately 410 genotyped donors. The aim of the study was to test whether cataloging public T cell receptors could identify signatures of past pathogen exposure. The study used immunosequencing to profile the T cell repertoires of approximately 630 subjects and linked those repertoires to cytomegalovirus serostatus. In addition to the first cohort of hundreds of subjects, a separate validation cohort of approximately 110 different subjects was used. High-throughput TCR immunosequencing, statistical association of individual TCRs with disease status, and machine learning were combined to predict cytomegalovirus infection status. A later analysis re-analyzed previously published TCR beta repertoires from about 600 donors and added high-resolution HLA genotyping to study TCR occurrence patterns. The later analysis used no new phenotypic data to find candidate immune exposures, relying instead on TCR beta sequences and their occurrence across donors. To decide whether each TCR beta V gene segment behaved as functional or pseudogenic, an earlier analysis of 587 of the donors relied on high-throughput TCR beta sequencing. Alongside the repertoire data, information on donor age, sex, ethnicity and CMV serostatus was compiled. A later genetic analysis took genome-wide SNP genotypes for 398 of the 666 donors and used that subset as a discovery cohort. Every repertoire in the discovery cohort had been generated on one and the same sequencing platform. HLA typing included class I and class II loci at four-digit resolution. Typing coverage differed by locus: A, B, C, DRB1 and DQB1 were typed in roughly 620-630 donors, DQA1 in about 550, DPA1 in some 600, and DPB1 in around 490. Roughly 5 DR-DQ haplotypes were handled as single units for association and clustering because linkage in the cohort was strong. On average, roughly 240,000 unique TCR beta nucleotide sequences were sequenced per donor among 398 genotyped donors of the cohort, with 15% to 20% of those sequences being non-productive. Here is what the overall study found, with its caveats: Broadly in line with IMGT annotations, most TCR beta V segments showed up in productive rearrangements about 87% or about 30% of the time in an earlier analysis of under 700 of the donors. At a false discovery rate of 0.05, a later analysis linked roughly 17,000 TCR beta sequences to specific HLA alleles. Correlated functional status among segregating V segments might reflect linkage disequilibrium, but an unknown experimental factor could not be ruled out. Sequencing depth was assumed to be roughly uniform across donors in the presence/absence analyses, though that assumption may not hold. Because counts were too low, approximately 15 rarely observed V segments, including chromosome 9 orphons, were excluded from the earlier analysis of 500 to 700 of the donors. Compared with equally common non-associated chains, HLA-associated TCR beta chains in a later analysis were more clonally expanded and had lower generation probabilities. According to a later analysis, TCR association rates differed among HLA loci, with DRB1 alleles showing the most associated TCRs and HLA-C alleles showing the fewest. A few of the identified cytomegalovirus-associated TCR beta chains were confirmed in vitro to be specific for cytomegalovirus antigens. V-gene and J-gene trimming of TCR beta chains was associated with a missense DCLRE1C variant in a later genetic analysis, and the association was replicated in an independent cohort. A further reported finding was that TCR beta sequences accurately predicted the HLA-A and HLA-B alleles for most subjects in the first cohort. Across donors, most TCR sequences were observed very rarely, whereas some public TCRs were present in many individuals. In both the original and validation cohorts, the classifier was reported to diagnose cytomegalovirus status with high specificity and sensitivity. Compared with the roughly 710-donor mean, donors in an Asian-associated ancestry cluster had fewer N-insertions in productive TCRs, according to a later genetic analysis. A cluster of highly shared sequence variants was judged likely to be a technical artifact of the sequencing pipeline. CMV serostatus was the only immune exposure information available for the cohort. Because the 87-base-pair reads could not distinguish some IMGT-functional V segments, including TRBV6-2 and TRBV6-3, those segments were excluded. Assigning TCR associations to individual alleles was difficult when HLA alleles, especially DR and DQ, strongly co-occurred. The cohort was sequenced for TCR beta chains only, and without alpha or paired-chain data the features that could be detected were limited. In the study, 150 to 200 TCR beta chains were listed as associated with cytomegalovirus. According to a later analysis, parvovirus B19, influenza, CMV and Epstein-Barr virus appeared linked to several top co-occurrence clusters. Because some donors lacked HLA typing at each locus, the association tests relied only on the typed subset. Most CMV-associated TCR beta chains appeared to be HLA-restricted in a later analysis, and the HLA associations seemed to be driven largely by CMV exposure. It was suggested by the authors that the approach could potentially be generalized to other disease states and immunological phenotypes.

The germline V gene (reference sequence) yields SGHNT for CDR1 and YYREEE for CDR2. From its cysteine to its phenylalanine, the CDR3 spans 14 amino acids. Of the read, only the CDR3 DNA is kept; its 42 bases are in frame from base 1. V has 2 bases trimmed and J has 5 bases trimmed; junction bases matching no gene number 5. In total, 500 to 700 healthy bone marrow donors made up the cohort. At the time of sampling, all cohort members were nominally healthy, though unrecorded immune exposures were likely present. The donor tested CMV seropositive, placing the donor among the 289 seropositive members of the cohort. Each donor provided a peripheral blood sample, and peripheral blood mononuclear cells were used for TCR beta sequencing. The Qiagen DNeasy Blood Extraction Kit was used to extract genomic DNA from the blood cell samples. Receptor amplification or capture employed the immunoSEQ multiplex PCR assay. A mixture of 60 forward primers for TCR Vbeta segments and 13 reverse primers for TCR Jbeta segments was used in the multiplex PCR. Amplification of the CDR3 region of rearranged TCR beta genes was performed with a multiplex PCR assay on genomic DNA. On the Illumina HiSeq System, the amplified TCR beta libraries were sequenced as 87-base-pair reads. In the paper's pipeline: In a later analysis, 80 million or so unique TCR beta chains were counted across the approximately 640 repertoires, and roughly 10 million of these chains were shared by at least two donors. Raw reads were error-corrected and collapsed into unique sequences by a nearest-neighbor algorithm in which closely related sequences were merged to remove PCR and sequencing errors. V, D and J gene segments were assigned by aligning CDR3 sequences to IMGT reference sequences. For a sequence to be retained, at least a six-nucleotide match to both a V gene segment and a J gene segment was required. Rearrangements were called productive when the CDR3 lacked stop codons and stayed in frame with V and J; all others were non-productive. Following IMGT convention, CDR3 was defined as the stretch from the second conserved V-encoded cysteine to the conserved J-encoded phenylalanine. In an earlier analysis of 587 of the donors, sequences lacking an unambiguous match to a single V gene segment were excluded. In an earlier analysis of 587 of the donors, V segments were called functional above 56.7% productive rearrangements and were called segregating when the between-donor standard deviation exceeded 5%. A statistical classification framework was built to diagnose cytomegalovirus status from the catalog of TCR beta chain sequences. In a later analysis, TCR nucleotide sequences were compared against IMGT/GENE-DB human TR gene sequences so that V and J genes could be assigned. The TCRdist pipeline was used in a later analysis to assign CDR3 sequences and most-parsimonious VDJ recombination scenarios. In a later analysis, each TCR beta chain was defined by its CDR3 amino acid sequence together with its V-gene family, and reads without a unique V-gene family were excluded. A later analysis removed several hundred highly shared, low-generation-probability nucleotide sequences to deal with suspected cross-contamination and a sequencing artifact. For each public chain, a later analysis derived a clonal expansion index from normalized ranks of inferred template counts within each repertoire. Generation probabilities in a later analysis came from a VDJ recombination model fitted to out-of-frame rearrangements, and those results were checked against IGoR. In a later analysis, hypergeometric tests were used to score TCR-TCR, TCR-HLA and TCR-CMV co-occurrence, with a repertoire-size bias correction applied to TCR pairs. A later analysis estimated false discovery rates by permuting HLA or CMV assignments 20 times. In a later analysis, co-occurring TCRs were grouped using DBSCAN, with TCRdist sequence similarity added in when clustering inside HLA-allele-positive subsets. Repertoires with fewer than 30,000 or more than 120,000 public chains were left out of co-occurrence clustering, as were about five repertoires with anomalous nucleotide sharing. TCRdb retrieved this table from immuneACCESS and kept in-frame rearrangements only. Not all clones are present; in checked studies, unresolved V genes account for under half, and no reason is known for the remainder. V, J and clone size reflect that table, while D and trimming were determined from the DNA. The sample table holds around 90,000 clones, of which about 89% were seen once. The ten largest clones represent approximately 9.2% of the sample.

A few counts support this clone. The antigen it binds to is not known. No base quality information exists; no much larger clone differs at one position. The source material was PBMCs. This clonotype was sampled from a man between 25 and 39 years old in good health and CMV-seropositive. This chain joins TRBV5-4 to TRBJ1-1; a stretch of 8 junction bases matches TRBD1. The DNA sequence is TGTGCCAGCAGCTTAGGACAGGGCAGGACTGAAGCTTTCTTT. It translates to CASSLGQGRTEAFF.